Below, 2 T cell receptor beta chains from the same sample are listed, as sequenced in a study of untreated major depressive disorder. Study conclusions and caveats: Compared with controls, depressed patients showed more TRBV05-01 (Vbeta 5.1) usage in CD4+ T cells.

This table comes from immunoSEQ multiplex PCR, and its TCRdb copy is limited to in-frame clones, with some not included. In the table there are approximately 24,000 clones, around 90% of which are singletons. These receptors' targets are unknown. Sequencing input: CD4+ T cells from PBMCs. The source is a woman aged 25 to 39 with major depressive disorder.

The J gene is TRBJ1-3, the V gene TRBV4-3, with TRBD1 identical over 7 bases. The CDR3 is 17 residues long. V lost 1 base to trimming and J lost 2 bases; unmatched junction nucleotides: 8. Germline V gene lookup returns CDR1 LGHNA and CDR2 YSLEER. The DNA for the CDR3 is TGCGCCAGCAGCCAAGGTGTGGGACAGCTTACTGGAAACACCATATATTTT. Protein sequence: CASSQGVGQLTGNTIYF.

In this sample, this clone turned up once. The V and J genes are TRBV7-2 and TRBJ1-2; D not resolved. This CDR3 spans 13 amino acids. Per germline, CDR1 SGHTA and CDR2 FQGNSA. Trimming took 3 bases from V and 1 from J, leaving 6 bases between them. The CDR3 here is CASSLTDNYGYTF. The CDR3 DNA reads TGTGCCAGCAGCTTGACCGATAACTATGGCTACACCTTC. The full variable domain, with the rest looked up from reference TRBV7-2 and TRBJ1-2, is GAGVSQSPSNKVTEKGKDVELRCDPISGHTALYWYRQSLGQGLEFLIYFQGNSAPDKSGLPSDRFSAERTGGSVSTLTIQRTQQEDSAVYLCASSLTDNYGYTFGSGTRLTVV.